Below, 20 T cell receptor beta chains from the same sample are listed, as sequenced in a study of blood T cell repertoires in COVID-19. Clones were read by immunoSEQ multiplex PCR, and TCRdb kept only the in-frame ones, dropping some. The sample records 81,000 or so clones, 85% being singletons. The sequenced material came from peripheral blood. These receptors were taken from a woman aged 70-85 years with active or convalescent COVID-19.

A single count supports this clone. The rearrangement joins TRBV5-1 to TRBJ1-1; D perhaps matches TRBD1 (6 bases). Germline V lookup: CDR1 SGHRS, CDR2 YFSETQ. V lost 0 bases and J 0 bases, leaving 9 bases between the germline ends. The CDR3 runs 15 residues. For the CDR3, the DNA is TGCGCCAGCAGCTTGGAGGCAGGGGTGAACACTGAAGCTTTCTTT. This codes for CASSLEAGVNTEAFF.

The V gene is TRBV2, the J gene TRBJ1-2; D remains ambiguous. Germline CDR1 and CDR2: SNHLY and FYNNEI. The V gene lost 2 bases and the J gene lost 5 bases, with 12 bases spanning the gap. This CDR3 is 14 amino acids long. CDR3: CASSENDGGYGYTF. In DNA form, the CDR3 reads TGTGCCAGCAGTGAAAATGACGGAGGATATGGCTACACCTTC.

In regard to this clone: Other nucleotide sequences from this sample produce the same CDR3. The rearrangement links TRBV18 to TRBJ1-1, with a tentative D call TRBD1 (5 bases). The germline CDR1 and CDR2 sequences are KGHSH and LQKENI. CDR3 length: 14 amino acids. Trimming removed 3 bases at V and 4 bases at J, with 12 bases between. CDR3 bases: TGTGCCAGCTCACCGGGGCAGGGTGGCACTGAAGCTTTCTTT. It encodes CASSPGQGGTEAFF. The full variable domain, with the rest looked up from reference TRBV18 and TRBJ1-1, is NAGVMQNPRHLVRRRGQEARLRCSPMKGHSHVYWYRQLPEEGLKFMVYLQKENIIDESGMPKERFSAEFPKEGPSILRIQQVVRGDSAAYFCASSPGQGGTEAFFGQGTRLTVV.

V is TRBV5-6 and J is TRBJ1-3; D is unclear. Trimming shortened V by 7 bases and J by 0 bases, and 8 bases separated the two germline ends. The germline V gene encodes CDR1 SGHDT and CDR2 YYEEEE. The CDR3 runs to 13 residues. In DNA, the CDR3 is TGTGCCAGCGGAGACCCCTCTGGAAACACCATATATTTT. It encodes CASGDPSGNTIYF.

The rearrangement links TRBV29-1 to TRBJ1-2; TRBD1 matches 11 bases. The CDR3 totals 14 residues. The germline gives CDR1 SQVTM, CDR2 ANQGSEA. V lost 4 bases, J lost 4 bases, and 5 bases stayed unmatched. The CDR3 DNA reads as TGCAGCGTTGCGGTGGACAGGGGGCCCTATGGCTACACCTTC. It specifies CSVAVDRGPYGYTF.

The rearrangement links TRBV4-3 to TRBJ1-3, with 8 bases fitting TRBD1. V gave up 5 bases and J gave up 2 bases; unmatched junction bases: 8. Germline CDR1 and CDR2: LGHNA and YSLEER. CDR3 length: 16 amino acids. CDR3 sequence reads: CASSYSTGEAGNTIYF. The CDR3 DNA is TGCGCCAGCAGCTATTCGACAGGGGAAGCTGGAAACACCATATATTTT.

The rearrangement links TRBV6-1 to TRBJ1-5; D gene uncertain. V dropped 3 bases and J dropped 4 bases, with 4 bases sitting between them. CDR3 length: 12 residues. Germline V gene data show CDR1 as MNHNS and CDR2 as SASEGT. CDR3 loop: CASSDQNQPQHF. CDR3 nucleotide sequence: TGTGCCAGCAGTGACCAAAATCAGCCCCAGCATTTT.

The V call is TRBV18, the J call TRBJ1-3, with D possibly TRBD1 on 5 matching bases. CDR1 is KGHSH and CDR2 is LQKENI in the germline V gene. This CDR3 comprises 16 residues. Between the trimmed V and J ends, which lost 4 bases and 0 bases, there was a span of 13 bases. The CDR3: CASSLIPGSSGNTIYF. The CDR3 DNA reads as TGTGCCAGCTCACTGATTCCAGGGTCCTCTGGAAACACCATATATTTT.

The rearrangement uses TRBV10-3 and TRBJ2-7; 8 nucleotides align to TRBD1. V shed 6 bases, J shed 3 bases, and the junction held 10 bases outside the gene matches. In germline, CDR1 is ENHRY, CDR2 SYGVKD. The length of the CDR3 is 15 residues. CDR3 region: CAISQYGTGDYEQYF. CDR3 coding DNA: TGTGCCATCAGCCAGTACGGGACAGGAGACTACGAGCAGTACTTC.

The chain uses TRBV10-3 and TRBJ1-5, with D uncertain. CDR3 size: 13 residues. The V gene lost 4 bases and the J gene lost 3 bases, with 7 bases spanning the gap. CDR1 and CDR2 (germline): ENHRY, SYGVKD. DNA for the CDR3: TGTGCCATCAGTGGACTGTTCAATCAGCCCCAGCATTTT. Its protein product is CAISGLFNQPQHF.

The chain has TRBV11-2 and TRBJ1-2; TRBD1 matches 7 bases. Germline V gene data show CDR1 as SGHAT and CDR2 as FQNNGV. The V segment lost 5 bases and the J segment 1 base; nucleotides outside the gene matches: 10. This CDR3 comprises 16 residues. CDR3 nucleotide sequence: TGTGCCAGCAGCCCCCGGGACAGAGGGATTAACTATGGCTACACCTTC. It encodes CASSPRDRGINYGYTF.

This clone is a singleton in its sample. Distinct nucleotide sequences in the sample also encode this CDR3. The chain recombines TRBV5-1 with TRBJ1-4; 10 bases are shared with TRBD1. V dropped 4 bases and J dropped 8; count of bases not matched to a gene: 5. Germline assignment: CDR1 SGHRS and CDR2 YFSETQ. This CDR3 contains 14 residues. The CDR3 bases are TGCGCCAGCAGCCTCGGACAGGGGGGAGAAAAACTGTTTTTT. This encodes CASSLGQGGEKLFF.

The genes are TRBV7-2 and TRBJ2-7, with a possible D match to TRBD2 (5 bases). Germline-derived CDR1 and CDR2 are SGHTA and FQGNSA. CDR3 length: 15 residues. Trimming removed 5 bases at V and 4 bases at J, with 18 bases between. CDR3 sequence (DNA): TGTGCCAGCAGCCTAGGACCTCTCGAGGGTTACGAGCAGTACTTC. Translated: CASSLGPLEGYEQYF. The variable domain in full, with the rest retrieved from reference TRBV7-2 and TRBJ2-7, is GAGVSQSPSNKVTEKGKDVELRCDPISGHTALYWYRQSLGQGLEFLIYFQGNSAPDKSGLPSDRFSAERTGGSVSTLTIQRTQQEDSAVYLCASSLGPLEGYEQYFGPGTRLTVT.

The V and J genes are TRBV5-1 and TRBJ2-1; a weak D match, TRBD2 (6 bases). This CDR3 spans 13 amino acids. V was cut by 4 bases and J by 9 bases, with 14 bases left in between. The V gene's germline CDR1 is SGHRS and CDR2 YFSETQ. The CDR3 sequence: CASSLDLGGEQFF. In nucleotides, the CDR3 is TGCGCCAGCAGCCTGGACCTGGGGGGTGAGCAGTTCTTC.

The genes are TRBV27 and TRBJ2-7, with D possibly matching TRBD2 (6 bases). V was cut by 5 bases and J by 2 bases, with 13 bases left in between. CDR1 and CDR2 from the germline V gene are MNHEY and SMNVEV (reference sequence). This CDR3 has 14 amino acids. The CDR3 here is CASSGPEGAYEQYF. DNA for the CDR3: TGTGCCAGCAGTGGTCCGGAGGGAGCCTACGAGCAGTACTTC.

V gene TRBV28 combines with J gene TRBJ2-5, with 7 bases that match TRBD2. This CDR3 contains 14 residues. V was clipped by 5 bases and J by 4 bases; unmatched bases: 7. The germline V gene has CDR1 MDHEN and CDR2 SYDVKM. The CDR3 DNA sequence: TGTGCCAGCAGTCGCCCTCCGGGGGGAGAGACCCAGTACTTC. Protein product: CASSRPPGGETQYF.

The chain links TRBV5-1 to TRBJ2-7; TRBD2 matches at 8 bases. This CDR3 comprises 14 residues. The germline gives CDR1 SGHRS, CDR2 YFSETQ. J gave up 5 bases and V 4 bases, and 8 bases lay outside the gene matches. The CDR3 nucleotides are TGCGCCAGCAGCGCCCTCGGCGGGGGGCACGAGCAGTACTTC. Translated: CASSALGGGHEQYF.

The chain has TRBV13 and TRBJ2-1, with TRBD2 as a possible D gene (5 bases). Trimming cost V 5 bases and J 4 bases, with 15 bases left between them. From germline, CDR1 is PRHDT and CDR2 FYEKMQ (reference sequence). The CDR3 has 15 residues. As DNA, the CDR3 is TGTGCCAGCAGCGGAGGACCGGGCGGGTACAATGAGCAGTTCTTC. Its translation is CASSGGPGGYNEQFF.

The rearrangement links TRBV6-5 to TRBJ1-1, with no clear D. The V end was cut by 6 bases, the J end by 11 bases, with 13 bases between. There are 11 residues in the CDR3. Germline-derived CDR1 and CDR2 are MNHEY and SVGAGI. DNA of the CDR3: TGTGCCAGCAGGACGGGGTTAGTCGCTTTCTTT. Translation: CASRTGLVAFF.

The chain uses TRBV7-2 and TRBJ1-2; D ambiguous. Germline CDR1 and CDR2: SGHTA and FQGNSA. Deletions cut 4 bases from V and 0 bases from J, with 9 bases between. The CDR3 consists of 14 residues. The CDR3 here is CASSSAASNYGYTF. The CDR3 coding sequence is TGTGCCAGCAGCTCCGCCGCGTCTAACTATGGCTACACCTTC.